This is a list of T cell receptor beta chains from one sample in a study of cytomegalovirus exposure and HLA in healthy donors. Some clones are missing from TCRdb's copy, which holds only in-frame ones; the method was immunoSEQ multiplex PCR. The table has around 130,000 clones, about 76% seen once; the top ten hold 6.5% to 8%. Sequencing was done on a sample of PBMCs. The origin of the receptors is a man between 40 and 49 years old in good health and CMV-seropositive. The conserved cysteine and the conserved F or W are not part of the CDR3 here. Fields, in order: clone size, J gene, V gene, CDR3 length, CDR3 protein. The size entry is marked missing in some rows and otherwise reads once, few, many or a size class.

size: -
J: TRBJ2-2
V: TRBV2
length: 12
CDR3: ASRTDRNTGELF

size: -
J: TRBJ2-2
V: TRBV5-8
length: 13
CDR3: ASSLSGSKAGELF

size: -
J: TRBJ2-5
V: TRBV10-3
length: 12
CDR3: AISPETLQETQY

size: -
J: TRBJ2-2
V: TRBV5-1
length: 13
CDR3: ASSFSGRAIGELF

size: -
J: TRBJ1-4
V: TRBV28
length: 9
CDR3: ASVGDEKLF

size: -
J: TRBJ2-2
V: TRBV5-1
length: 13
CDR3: ASSLVQGNTGELF

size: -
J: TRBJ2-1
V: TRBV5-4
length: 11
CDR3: ASSPGTGHEQF

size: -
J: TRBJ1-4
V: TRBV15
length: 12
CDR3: ATRGGQGGEKLF

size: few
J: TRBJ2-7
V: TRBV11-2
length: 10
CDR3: ASRTGVREQY

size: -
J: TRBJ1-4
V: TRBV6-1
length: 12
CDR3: ASSETQGNEKLF

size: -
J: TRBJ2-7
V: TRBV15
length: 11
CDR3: ATSRRGTYEQY

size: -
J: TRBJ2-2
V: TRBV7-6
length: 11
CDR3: ASSLGDTGELF

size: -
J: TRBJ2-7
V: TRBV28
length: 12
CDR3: ASSLTGSSYEQY

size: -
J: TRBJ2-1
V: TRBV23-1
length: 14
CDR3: ASRSLAGGSHNEQF

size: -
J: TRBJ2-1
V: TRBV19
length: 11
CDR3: ASSPVGYNEQF

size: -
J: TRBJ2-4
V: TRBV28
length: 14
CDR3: ASSPLLASPRTGLA

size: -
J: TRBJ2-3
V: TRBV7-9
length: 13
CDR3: ASSPGNTPSDTQY

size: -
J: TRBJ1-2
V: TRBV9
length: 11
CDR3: ASSAGQDYGHT

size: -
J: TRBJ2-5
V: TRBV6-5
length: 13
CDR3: ASSYSWDYQETQY

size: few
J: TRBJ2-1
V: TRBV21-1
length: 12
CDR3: ASSITRQYNEQF

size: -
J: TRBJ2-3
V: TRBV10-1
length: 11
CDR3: ASSTGSRDTQY

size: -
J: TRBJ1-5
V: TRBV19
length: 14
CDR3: ASSITQGASNQPQH

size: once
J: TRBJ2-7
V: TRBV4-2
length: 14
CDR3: ASSLVGTLSSYEQY

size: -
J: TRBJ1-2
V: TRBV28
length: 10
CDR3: ASSPQGYGYT

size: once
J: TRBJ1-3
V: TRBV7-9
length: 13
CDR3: ASSFAGARGNTIY

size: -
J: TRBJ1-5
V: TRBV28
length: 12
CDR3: ASSSGHLNQPQH

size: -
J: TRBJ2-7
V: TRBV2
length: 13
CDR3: ASSENSGGTYEQY

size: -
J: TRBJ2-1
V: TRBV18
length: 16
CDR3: ASSPAVRGTGSYNEQF

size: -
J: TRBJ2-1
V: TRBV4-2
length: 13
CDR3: ASSQGLAGVGEQF

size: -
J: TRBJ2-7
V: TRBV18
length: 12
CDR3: ASSQGQISYEQY

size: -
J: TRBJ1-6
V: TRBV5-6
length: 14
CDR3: ASSLGPWTVNSPLH

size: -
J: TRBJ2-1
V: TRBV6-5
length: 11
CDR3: ASSLTGSNEQF